The 24 T cell receptor beta chains in this list originate from one sample, sequenced in a study of blood T cell repertoires in COVID-19. Method: immunoSEQ multiplex PCR; TCRdb's copy keeps in-frame clones and lacks some. Here the sample spans about 480,000 clones, about 85% being singletons. Sequenced: PBMCs or T cells enriched from blood (not recorded which). These receptors came from a woman aged 55-70 years who had recovered from COVID-19.

The chain is built from TRBV18 and TRBJ2-7; TRBD1 matches 9 bases. There are 15 residues in the CDR3. The ends lost 6 bases at V and 3 bases at J; junction bases unmatched: 9. CDR1 is KGHSH and CDR2 is LQKENI in the germline V gene. The chain's CDR3 is CASSILPGQGYEQYV. The CDR3, as DNA: TGTGCCAGCTCGATCCTCCCGGGACAGGGCTACGAGCAGTACGTC.

V gene TRBV24-1 combines with J gene TRBJ2-7; D gene ambiguous. The germline V and J ends were trimmed by 9 bases and 3 bases, with 8 bases remaining between them. CDR3 size: 11 residues. Looked up from germline, CDR1 is KGHDR and CDR2 is SFDVKD. DNA for the CDR3: TGTGCCACCGCGGATTTCTACGAGCAGTACTTC. Translation gives CATADFYEQYF.

The chain uses TRBV5-5 and TRBJ1-1; no clear D. V dropped 0 bases and J dropped 0 bases, with 3 bases sitting between them. The length of the CDR3 is 13 residues. The germline V gene encodes CDR1 SGHKS and CDR2 YYEKEE (reference sequence). CDR3 DNA sequence: TGTGCCAGCAGCTTGGACTTGAACACTGAAGCTTTCTTT. Translated, it gives CASSLDLNTEAFF.

A few counts support this clone. CDR3 loop: CASSLDRGGEKLFF. CDR3 sequence (DNA): TGTGCCAGCAGCCTCGACAGGGGAGGAGAAAAACTGTTTTTT. This chain links TRBV7-9 with TRBJ1-4, with TRBD1 matching 8 bases. Germline lookup yields CDR1 SEHNR and CDR2 FQNEAQ (reference sequence). This CDR3 is 14 amino acids long. J lost 8 bases, V lost 5 bases, and 7 bases had no gene match. The full variable domain, completed using reference TRBV7-9 and TRBJ1-4, is DTGVSQNPRHKITKRGQNVTFRCDPISEHNRLYWYRQTLGQGPEFLTYFQNEAQLEKSRLLSDRFSAERPKGSFSTLEIQRTEQGDSAMYLCASSLDRGGEKLFFGSGTQLSVL.

As for this clone: The sample carries other DNA sequences with the same CDR3. The chain links TRBV5-1 to TRBJ1-5; 7 positions agree with TRBD1. Losses at the gene ends were 2 bases for V and 0 bases for J; bases not matched to a gene: 2. The CDR3 spans 15 residues. Germline V gene sequence: CDR1 SGHRS, CDR2 YFSETQ. The CDR3 spells CASSLGGDSNQPQHF. The CDR3 DNA reads TGCGCCAGCAGCTTAGGGGGCGATAGCAATCAGCCCCAGCATTTT.

V gene TRBV6-6 combines with J gene TRBJ1-2; D unresolved. The length of the CDR3 is 14 residues. Germline CDR1 is MNHNY and CDR2 is SVGAGI (reference sequence). Trimming left V 2 bases short and J 5 bases short, with 12 bases between. CDR3 in amino acids: CASSYDPSGYGYTF. The CDR3, as DNA: TGTGCCAGCAGTTACGACCCTTCGGGGTATGGCTACACCTTC.

The chain links TRBV24-1 to TRBJ2-7, with 7 bases lining up with TRBD1. The CDR3 is 15 residues long. V lost 3 bases and J lost 1; bases outside the gene matches: 5. From germline, CDR1 is KGHDR and CDR2 SFDVKD. The CDR3 DNA sequence: TGTGCCACCAGTGATATGCGACAGGGATCCTACGAGCAGTACTTC. Translating gives CATSDMRQGSYEQYF.

This rearrangement joins TRBV2 to TRBJ2-1; D is possibly TRBD1 (7 bases). Germline CDR1 reads SNHLY; CDR2 reads FYNNEI. The V gene lost 0 bases and the J gene lost 8 bases, with 23 bases spanning the gap. CDR3 length: 18 residues. For the CDR3, the DNA is TGTGCCAGCAGTGAAGCGCGGGTTGGCCAGGGGGGTGGTCATGAGCAGTTCTTC. This codes for CASSEARVGQGGGHEQFF.

Comments on this clone: Additional DNA sequences in this sample encode the identical CDR3. This rearrangement joins TRBV2 to TRBJ1-2, with D unresolved. Trimming took off 1 base at V and 4 bases at J, with 4 bases between the two ends. The CDR3 runs 12 residues. The germline CDR1 and CDR2 sequences are SNHLY and FYNNEI. The CDR3 DNA reads TGTGCCAGCAGTGAAGACAGCTATGGCTACACCTTC. It is translated as CASSEDSYGYTF.

The table lists this clone with a count of one. The chain is built from TRBV3-1 (or the pseudogene TRBV3-2) and TRBJ1-3; TRBD1 matches at 11 bases. The CDR3 covers 14 residues. The germline CDR1 and CDR2 sequences are LGHDT and YNNKEL (reference sequence). V dropped 1 base and J dropped 9; count of bases not matched to a gene: 2. The chain's CDR3 is CASSQGGQGGTIYF. For the CDR3, the DNA is TGTGCCAGCAGCCAAGGGGGACAGGGGGGCACCATATATTTT.

In its sample, this clone was seen once. The chain combines TRBV9 with TRBJ1-3; 8 bases align to TRBD1. The V gene's germline CDR1 is SGDLS and CDR2 YYNGEE. The CDR3 runs 16 residues. Trimming at V came to 3 bases and at J to 4 bases, leaving 9 bases not matched to a gene. Here the CDR3 DNA reads TGTGCCAGCAGCGCACACGGACAGGGCAGGGGAAACACCATATATTTT. It is translated as CASSAHGQGRGNTIYF.

For the CDR3, the DNA is TGTGCCAGCAAAATCGGGAATTCACCCCTCCACTTT. Protein product: CASKIGNSPLHF. This chain connects TRBV3-1 (or the pseudogene TRBV3-2) to TRBJ1-6, with D unclear. The CDR3 covers 12 residues. Per germline, CDR1 LGHDT and CDR2 YNNKEL (reference sequence). Trimming stripped 7 bases from V and 7 bases from J, with 8 bases between.

This chain uses TRBV5-6 with TRBJ1-2; D uncertain. Trimming removed 0 bases from V and 10 bases from J, with 16 bases in between. The CDR3 has 14 residues. CDR1 is SGHDT and CDR2 is YYEEEE in the germline V gene. CDR3 sequence reads: CASSLGSTGRDYTF. The CDR3 coding sequence is TGTGCCAGCAGCTTGGGGTCGACGGGTCGGGACTACACCTTC.

The gene calls are TRBV4-2 and TRBJ2-2, with 8 bases aligning to TRBD1. The junction had 6 bases not matched to a gene; V was cut back by 5 bases and J by 4 bases. There are 15 residues in the CDR3. Germline loops: CDR1 LGHNA, CDR2 YNFKEQ. CDR3 nucleotide sequence: TGTGCCAGCAGCTCAGGGGGCGCGACCACCGGGGAGCTGTTTTTT. This translates into CASSSGGATTGELFF.

V is TRBV11-2 and J is TRBJ2-3; TRBD2 aligns across 9 bases. Germline CDR1 and CDR2: SGHAT and FQNNGV. CDR3 length equals 19 residues. V lost 0 bases and J lost 3; bases outside the gene matches: 13. The CDR3 here is CASSLDWAAGGRSTDTQYF. As DNA, the CDR3 is TGTGCCAGCAGCTTAGATTGGGCGGCGGGGGGGAGATCGACAGATACGCAGTATTTT.

This clone was observed a single time. The chain has TRBV9 and TRBJ2-6; TRBD1 might be the D (6 bases). With 4 bases removed from V and 0 bases from J, the gap between germline ends came to 23 bases. The germline gives CDR1 SGDLS, CDR2 YYNGEE. The CDR3 has 20 residues. The CDR3 region is CASSTRTARPGYSGANVLTF. CDR3 nucleotides: TGTGCCAGCAGCACCAGGACAGCCCGTCCAGGGTACTCTGGGGCCAACGTCCTGACTTTC.

This chain links TRBV12-3 or TRBV12-4 with TRBJ1-1; D not resolved. The CDR3 has 12 amino acids. Trimming shortened V by 5 bases and J by 2 bases, and 6 bases separated the two germline ends. The chain's CDR3 is CASSILNTEAFF. CDR3 sequence (DNA): TGTGCCAGCAGTATCCTAAACACTGAAGCTTTCTTT.

This clone was detected only once. Sequence at one end of the junction differs from germline and may be a read error. The rearrangement joins TRBV7-9 to TRBJ1-4, with 7 nucleotides matching TRBD1. The CDR3 has 14 residues. Germline assignment: CDR1 SEHNR and CDR2 FQNEAQ (reference sequence). For the CDR3, the DNA is TGTGCCAGCACCTTAAGGGGGCGTGGGGAAAAACTGTTTTTT. Its protein is CASTLRGRGEKLFF.

V usage is TRBV24-1 and J usage is TRBJ1-5; 10 nucleotides agree with TRBD1. V shed 3 bases and J 1 base; nucleotides not matched to a gene: 11. CDR3 length: 19 amino acids. Per germline, CDR1 KGHDR and CDR2 SFDVKD. Written as DNA, the CDR3 is TGTGCCACCAGTGATCAATCAACTGGGACAGGGGTAAGCAATCAGCCCCAGCATTTT. Residues: CATSDQSTGTGVSNQPQHF.

The chain carries TRBV27 and TRBJ1-1, with D perhaps TRBD1 (5 bases). The CDR3 sequence is 14 residues long. V was cut by 7 bases and J by 7 bases, with 19 bases left in between. Germline-derived CDR1 and CDR2 are MNHEY and SMNVEV (reference sequence). CDR3 nucleotides: TGTGCCAGCAAGGAGGGGACGTCTCAGGGTGAAGCTTTCTTT. It is translated as CASKEGTSQGEAFF.

The chain joins TRBV10-3 to TRBJ1-3, with D perhaps matching TRBD1 (5 bases). The CDR3 is 15 residues long. Germline V gene sequence: CDR1 ENHRY, CDR2 SYGVKD. V was shortened by 2 bases and J by 4 bases, with 12 bases between the two germline ends. Here the CDR3 reads CAISEAGIRGNTIYF. DNA of the CDR3: TGTGCCATCAGTGAGGCAGGGATAAGGGGAAACACCATATATTTT.

The genes are TRBV19 and TRBJ2-1; 9 bases line up with TRBD1. CDR1 and CDR2 (germline): LNHDA, SQIVND (reference sequence). The CDR3 runs 15 residues. V shed 2 bases and J 3 bases; nucleotides not matched to a gene: 2. CDR3 residues: CASSITGGFYNEQFF. The CDR3 DNA reads TGTGCCAGTAGTATAACAGGGGGCTTCTACAATGAGCAGTTCTTC.

The chain couples TRBV5-5 to TRBJ2-7; perhaps TRBD2 as D (5 bases). The germline CDR1 and CDR2 sequences are SGHKS and YYEKEE (reference sequence). This CDR3 spans 14 amino acids. V gave up 1 base and J gave up 3 bases, with 11 bases separating them. In DNA, the CDR3 is TGTGCCAGCAGCTTGCCCAGAGGGATCTACGAGCAGTACTTC. Its translation: CASSLPRGIYEQYF.

This clone was observed once. The chain combines TRBV3-1 (or the pseudogene TRBV3-2) with TRBJ2-3; D ambiguous. With 5 bases removed from V and 6 bases from J, the gap between germline ends came to 9 bases. The CDR3 is 12 amino acids. Germline V gene data show CDR1 as LGHDT and CDR2 as YNNKEL (reference sequence). The CDR3 is CASSYVRDTQYF. CDR3 DNA: TGTGCCAGCAGCTATGTCCGGGATACGCAGTATTTT.